This T cell receptor beta chain was documented in a study of T cell repertoires in cytomegalovirus infection. Study-level findings and limits: CMV-specific TCR beta clonotypes restricted by HLA-C dominated the ex vivo response.

A word on this clonotype: Its antigen is still unknown.

Per the germline V gene, CDR1 is MGHRA and CDR2 is YSYEKL. The length of the CDR3 is 16 residues. Trimming removed 2 bases at V and 1 base at J, with 13 bases between. TCRdb analysed the reads with MiXCR anew, one entry per CDR3 protein. This sample has around 310,000 distinct CDR3 sequences, with roughly 28% found just once. The specimen was cultured PBMCs, collected from culture after CMV antigen stimulation. This sequence was found in a human donor in good health (CMV status not recorded). Some clones in this sample may be carry-over from other donors' samples. This chain uses TRBV4-1 with TRBJ2-3; D is uncertain. The CDR3 loop is CASSQQAELRTDTQYF. DNA for the CDR3: TGCGCCAGCAGCCAACAAGCAGAACTCCGCACAGATACGCAGTATTTT.